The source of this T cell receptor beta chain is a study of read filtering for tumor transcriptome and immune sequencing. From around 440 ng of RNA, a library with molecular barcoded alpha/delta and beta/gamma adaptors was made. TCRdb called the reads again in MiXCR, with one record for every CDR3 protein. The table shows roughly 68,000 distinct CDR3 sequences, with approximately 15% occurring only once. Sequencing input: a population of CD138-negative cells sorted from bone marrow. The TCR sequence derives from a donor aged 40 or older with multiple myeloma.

The CDR3 loop is CASSLAYQGGTEAFF. The DNA of the CDR3 is TGTGCCAGCAGCTTAGCTTACCAGGGCGGGACTGAAGCTTTCTTT. This sequence joins TRBV11-1 and TRBJ1-1; maybe TRBD1 (5 bases). Trimming took off 0 bases at V and 5 bases at J, with 13 bases between the two ends. This CDR3 spans 15 amino acids. Germline V lookup: CDR1 SGHAT, CDR2 FQDESV (reference sequence).